The clone carrying this TCR beta chain showed up just a few times. Its antigen is unidentified. Trimming at V came to 5 bases and at J to 2 bases, leaving 9 bases not matched to a gene. Germline loops: CDR1 MNHEY, CDR2 SVGAGI. This CDR3 has 16 residues. This sample was taken from a study of T-cell memory formation after mild COVID-19. Study-wide points: Contracting clones, day 15 to 85, had balanced CD4/CD8, and later expanders favored CD4+. That cross-reactive memory joined was suggested by some responding clones appearing in pre-infection memory. SARS-CoV-2 specificity was not confirmed for second-wave clones peaking on day 37.

Constant-segment-primed 5'RACE gave TCR alpha and TCR beta cDNA libraries with sample barcodes and UMIs. TCRdb called the 5' RACE reads again in MiXCR, with one record for every CDR3 protein. The table lists almost 550,000 distinct CDR3 sequences, around 20% of them singletons, with 9.5% to 15% in the top ten. The chain links TRBV6-5 to TRBJ1-2; 9 positions match TRBD1. The source is an adult woman who had mild COVID-19 (a few samples of this study predate the infection). Cell type and time point are not known. The sample taken for sequencing was PBMCs or a T cell subset sorted from them (not recorded which). DNA for the CDR3: TGTGCCAGCAGTACCCACCAGGACAGGGGCAACTATGGCTACACCTTC. Translated, it gives CASSTHQDRGNYGYTF.